This TCR beta chain was captured in a study of beta chain features in type 1 diabetes. Looking at the study overall: Taken together, all samples contributed around 100,000,000 examined sorted cells. General study results and limits: In all four CD4+ subsets, TCRB CDR3 length was significantly, moderately reduced in type 1 diabetes. It was possible that PCR favored shorter templates, equally so in patients and controls.

The germline V and J ends were trimmed by 5 bases and 0 bases, with 16 bases remaining between them. Germline V gene lookup returns CDR1 KGHSH and CDR2 LQKENI. The CDR3 extends over 17 amino acids. This clone has more than one count but fewer than ten. Antigen specificity is unknown. The isolated RNA, all of it, was reverse transcribed, so expressed TCRB transcripts were what got sequenced. Sequencing was performed with immunoSEQ multiplex PCR; in TCRdb, only in-frame clones are kept and a portion is missing. The table has 300,000 to 400,000 clones, 8.5% to 10% seen once. Purities over 98% were achieved in all sorted populations.

V is TRBV18 and J is TRBJ2-2, with D maybe TRBD2 (6 bases). Sequencing was done on a sample of central memory CD4+ T cells from blood. The clonotype comes from a man under 40 with type 1 diabetes. CDR3 residues: CASSSRASGSNTGELFF. DNA of the CDR3: TGTGCCAGCTCATCACGAGCAAGCGGGTCGAACACCGGGGAGCTGTTTTTT.